The clone carrying this T cell receptor (beta chain) was seen only once. Its matching antigen is unknown. The data were taken from a study of early T cells in non-severe SARS-CoV-2 infection. The overall study: Sequencing used unsorted whole-blood bulk RNA, so chains lack pairing.

CDR3 length equals 16 residues. V lost 6 bases, J lost 9 bases, and 24 bases lay in between. Tagging with unique molecular identifiers was applied to individual cDNA molecules. TCRdb called the 5' RACE reads again in MiXCR, with one record for every CDR3 protein. The repertoire consists of roughly 99,000 distinct CDR3 sequences, with 10% to 15% occurring once and the leading ten covering about 4.4%. Study outcomes and limitations: VDJdb matches were skewed toward anti-spike CD8 T cell responses.

The sample here was whole blood, taken at baseline. This sequence was found in an adult who was a healthcare worker with PCR-confirmed SARS-CoV-2 infection or an uninfected control (not recorded which). The rearrangement uses TRBV12-3 or TRBV12-4 and TRBJ2-1, with a tentative D call TRBD2 (5 bases). CDR3 amino acids: CASRGSPRSDEGEQFF. The CDR3 DNA reads TGTGCCAGCAGGGGGAGTCCAAGATCCGACGAAGGTGAGCAGTTCTTC.